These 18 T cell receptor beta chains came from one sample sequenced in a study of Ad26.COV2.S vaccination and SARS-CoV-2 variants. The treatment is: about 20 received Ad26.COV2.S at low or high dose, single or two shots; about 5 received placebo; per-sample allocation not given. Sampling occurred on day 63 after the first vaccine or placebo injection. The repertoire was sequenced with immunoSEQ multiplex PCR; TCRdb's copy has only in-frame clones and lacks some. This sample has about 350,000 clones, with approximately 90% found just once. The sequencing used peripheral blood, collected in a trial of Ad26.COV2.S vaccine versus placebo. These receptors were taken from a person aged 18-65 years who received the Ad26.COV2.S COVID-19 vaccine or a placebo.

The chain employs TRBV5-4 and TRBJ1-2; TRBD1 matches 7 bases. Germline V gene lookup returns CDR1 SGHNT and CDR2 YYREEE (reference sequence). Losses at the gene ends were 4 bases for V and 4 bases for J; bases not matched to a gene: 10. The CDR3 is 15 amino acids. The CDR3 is CASSPLDRAGYGYTF. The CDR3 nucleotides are TGTGCCAGCAGCCCTCTCGACAGGGCCGGCTATGGCTACACCTTC.

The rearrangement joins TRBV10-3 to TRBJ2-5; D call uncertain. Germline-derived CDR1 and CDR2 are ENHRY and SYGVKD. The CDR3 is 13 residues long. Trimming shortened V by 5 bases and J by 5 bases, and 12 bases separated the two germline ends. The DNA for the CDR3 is TGTGCCATCAGTAGAATGCACGGGGAGACCCAGTACTTC. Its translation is CAISRMHGETQYF.

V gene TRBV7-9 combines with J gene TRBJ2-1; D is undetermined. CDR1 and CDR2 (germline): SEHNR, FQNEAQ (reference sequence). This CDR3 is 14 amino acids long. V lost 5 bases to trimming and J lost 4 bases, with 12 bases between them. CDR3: CASSILDGYNEQFF. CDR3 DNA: TGTGCCAGCAGCATATTGGACGGGTACAATGAGCAGTTCTTC.

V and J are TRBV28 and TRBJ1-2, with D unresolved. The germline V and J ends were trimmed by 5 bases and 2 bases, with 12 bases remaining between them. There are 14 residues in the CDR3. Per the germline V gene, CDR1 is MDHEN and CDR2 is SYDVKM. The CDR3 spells CASSSPDGNYGYTF. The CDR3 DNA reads TGTGCCAGCAGTAGCCCGGACGGGAACTATGGCTACACCTTC.

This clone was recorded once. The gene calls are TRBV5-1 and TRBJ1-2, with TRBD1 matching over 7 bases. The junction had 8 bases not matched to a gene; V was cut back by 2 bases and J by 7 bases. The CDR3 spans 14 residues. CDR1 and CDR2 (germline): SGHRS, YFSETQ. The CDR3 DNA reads TGCGCCAGCAGCTTCGGGGACAGAGGAGTTGGCTACACCTTC. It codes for CASSFGDRGVGYTF.

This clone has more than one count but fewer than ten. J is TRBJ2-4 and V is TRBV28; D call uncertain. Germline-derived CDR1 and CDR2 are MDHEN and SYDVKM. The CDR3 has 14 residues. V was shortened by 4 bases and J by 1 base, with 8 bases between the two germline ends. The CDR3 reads CASSWTRAKNIQYF. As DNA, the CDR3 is TGTGCCAGCAGTTGGACCCGGGCCAAAAACATTCAGTACTTC.

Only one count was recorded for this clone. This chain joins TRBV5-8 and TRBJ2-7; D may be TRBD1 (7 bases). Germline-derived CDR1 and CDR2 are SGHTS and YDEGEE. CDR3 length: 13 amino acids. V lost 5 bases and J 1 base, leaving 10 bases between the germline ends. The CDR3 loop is CASRAGGSYEQYF. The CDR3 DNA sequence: TGTGCCAGCAGGGCAGGGGGGTCCTACGAGCAGTACTTC. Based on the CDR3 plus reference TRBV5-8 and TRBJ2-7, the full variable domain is EAGVTQSPTHLIKTRGQQATLRCSPISGHTSVYWYQQALGLGLQFLLWYDEGEERNRGNFPPRFSGRQFPNYSSELNVNALELEDSALYLCASRAGGSYEQYFGPGTRLTVT.

The DNA for the CDR3 is TGTGCCAGTAGTATTCAGGGTGTGGGGAATGAGCAGTTCTTC. Protein sequence: CASSIQGVGNEQFF. The V and J genes are TRBV19 and TRBJ2-1; the D gene is possibly TRBD1 (5 bases). CDR3 length: 14 residues. Germline CDR1 LNHDA, CDR2 SQIVND (reference sequence). V lost 3 bases to trimming and J lost 7 bases, with 13 bases between them.

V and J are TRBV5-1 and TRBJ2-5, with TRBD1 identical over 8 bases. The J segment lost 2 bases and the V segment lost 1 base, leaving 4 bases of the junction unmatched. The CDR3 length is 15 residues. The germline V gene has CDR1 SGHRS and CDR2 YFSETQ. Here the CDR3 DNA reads TGCGCCAGCAGCTTGCCACAGGGGGTGCAAGAGACCCAGTACTTC. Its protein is CASSLPQGVQETQYF.

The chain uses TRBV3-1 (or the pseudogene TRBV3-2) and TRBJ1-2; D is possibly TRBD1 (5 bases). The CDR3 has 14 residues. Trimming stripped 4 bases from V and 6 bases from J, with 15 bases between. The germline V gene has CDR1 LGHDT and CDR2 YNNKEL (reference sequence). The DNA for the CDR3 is TGTGCCAGCAGCCCCTTAGCCAGGGCCAATGGCTACACCTTC. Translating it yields CASSPLARANGYTF.

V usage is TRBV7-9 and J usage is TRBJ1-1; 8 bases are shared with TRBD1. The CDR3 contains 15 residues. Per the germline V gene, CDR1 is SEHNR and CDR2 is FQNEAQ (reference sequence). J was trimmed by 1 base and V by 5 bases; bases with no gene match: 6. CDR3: CASSLTGTGNTEAFF. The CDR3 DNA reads TGTGCCAGCAGCCTCACCGGGACAGGGAACACTGAAGCTTTCTTT.

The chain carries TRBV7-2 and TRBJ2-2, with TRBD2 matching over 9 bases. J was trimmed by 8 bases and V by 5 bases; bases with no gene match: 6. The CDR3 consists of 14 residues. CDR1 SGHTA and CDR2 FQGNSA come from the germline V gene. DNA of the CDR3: TGTGCCAGCAGCACAGGGACTAGCTGGGGGGAGCTGTTTTTT. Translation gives CASSTGTSWGELFF.

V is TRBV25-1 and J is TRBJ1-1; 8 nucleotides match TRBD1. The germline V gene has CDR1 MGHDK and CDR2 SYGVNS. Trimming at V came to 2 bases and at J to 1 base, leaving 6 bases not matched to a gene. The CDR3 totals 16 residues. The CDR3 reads CASSENAGQENTEAFF. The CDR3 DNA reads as TGTGCCAGCAGTGAAAACGCGGGACAGGAGAACACTGAAGCTTTCTTT.

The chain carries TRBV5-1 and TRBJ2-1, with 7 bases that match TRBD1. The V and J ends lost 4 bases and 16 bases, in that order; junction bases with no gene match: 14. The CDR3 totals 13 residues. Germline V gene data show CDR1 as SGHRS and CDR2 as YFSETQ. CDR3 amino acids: CASSHTGAERNFF. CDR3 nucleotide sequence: TGCGCCAGCAGCCATACAGGGGCCGAACGTAACTTCTTC.

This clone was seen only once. In DNA form, the CDR3 reads TGTGCCACCTGGACAGGGGACTATGGCTACACCTTC. Protein: CATWTGDYGYTF. V usage is TRBV6-5 and J usage is TRBJ1-2; 9 bases map to TRBD1. V was clipped by 10 bases and J by 3 bases; unmatched bases: 3. Germline loops: CDR1 MNHEY, CDR2 SVGAGI. This CDR3 is 12 amino acids long.

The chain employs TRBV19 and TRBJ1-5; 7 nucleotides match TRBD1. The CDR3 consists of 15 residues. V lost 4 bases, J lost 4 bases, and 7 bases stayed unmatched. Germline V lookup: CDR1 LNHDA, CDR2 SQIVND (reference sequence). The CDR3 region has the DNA TGTGCCAGTAGTACCCGCGGCAGGGGGAATCAGCCCCAGCATTTT. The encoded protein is CASSTRGRGNQPQHF.

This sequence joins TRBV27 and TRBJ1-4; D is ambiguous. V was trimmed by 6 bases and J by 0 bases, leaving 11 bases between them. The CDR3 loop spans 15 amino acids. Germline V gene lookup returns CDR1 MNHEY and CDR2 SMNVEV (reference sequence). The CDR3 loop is CASSSEGATNEKLFF. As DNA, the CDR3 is TGTGCCAGCAGCTCCGAGGGAGCAACTAATGAAAAACTGTTTTTT.

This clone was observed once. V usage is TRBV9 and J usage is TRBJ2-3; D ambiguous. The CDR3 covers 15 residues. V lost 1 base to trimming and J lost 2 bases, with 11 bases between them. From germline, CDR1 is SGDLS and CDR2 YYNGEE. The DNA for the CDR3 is TGTGCCAGCAGCGTATGGGATAGCCCCACAGATACGCAGTATTTT. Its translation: CASSVWDSPTDTQYF.